This T cell receptor beta chain is from a study of shared clonotypes between healthy human individuals. The wider study: A couple of women and a few men aged 18 to 49 served as donors.

The V gene end was trimmed by 3 bases and the J gene end by 5 bases; junction bases not matched to a gene: 7. The CDR3 extends over 15 amino acids. Per the germline V gene, CDR1 is SGHAT and CDR2 is FQNNGV. Within Nashville, Tennessee resided all donors, each a Caucasian adult. A note on this clone: Its specificity is unknown.

The study, taken as a whole, reports: The four-donor shared clonotypes exceeded non-shared clonotypes in generation probability, with non-shared ones scoring lower. Compared with memory subsets, naive subsets generally had larger estimated richness.

Profiling relied on immunoSEQ multiplex PCR, and the TCRdb table lists in-frame clones only, not all of them. The data contain more than 2 million clones, about 95% of them singletons. The TCR sequence derives from a young man in good health. Sequenced material: naive CD4+ T cells sorted from blood. Subset described: CD45RA+ positively selected. The chain employs TRBV11-2 and TRBJ2-5; 9 nucleotides line up with TRBD2. The CDR3 loop is CASSFSTSGLETQYF. In DNA, the CDR3 is TGTGCCAGCAGCTTCTCGACTAGCGGTCTTGAGACCCAGTACTTC.